These 18 T cell receptor beta chains came from one sample sequenced in a study of blood T cells in healthy people across ages (dated by TCRdb to the mid-2010s). Library method: 5' RACE. The instrument given in TCRdb is Illumina HiSeq 2500. The second PCR ran for roughly 6 to 11 cycles and used a J-beta primer mix along with a sample-barcoded 5' primer. TCRdb redid the processing of the public reads, applying fastp at Q25 and MiXCR, and retained in-frame beta chains. Here each entry gathers all rows of one CDR3 protein and keeps the most common genes and DNA. The sample table holds about 680,000 distinct CDR3 sequences, of which around 48% were seen once. The leading ten clones occupy roughly 30% of the sample. Sequencing was performed on blood. These TCRs come from a woman aged 60-75 years in good health.

J is TRBJ2-5 and V is TRBV4-2; TRBD2 might be the D (6 bases). V was trimmed by 3 bases and J by 0 bases, leaving 11 bases between them. The CDR3 consists of 15 residues. Germline V lookup: CDR1 LGHNA, CDR2 YNFKEQ. In DNA, the CDR3 is TGTGCCAGCAGCCACCAGCTAGCGAACCAAGAGACCCAGTACTTC. It yields the protein CASSHQLANQETQYF.

This rearrangement joins TRBV4-2 to TRBJ2-7; D may be TRBD2 (7 bases). The germline V and J ends were trimmed by 5 bases and 1 base, with 18 bases remaining between them. CDR3 length: 16 residues. Germline assignment: CDR1 LGHNA and CDR2 YNFKEQ. For the CDR3, the DNA is TGTGCCAGCAGCAAAGGGGGGTGGGAGGGTTCCTACGAGCAGTACTTC. Residues: CASSKGGWEGSYEQYF.

A word on this clonotype: No conserved phenylalanine or tryptophan is present at the end of the CDR3, so a read error is the likely explanation. The chain links TRBV28 to TRBJ2-7; the match to TRBD1 covers 8 bases. The V gene end was trimmed by 5 bases and the J gene end by 5 bases; junction bases not matched to a gene: 8. Germline V gives CDR1 MDHEN, CDR2 SYDVKM. The CDR3 has 14 residues. CDR3 amino acids: CASSVYRGIHEQYY. CDR3 DNA: TGTGCCAGCAGTGTATACAGGGGGATCCACGAGCAGTACTAC.

The rearrangement joins TRBV4-2 to TRBJ1-2; no firm D call. This CDR3 is built from 13 residues. Per the germline V gene, CDR1 is LGHNA and CDR2 is YNFKEQ. V was clipped by 1 base and J by 9 bases, with 12 bases between them. In DNA form, the CDR3 reads TGTGCCAGCAGCCAAGGGGTTACGATCAGCTACACCTTC. It specifies CASSQGVTISYTF.

V and J are TRBV20-1 and TRBJ1-5; 7 bases agree with TRBD1. The J segment lost 5 bases and the V segment lost 5 bases, leaving 6 bases of the junction unmatched. The CDR3 length is 13 residues. Germline V gene data show CDR1 as DFQATT and CDR2 as SNEGSKA (reference sequence). CDR3 residues: CSARQGGDQPQHF. DNA of the CDR3: TGCAGTGCTCGACAGGGAGGGGATCAGCCCCAGCATTTT.

This chain connects TRBV5-1 to TRBJ2-5; 10 positions match TRBD2. The germline gives CDR1 SGHRS, CDR2 YFSETQ. CDR3 length: 16 amino acids. Trimming took 2 bases from V and 4 from J; bases not matched to a gene: 8. The CDR3 DNA reads TGCGCCAGCAGCTTCCTAGCGGGAGCCTCTATAGAGACCCAGTACTTC. This codes for CASSFLAGASIETQYF.

This clonotype has just a few counts. CDR3 nucleotides: TGTGCCAGCAGCAACCAAGCTTACGAGCAGTACTTC. It specifies CASSNQAYEQYF. This rearrangement joins TRBV7-9 to TRBJ2-7; D unresolved. Germline V gives CDR1 SEHNR, CDR2 FQNEAQ (reference sequence). Trimming pared 5 bases from V and 4 bases from J, leaving 9 bases between. The length of the CDR3 is 12 residues.

This clonotype was found once. The chain employs TRBV6-6 and TRBJ1-1; D is perhaps TRBD1 (5 bases). Germline V gene sequence: CDR1 MNHNY, CDR2 SVGAGI (reference sequence). The V end was cut by 2 bases, the J end by 3 bases, with 16 bases between. CDR3 length: 16 residues. DNA for the CDR3: TGTGCCAGCAGTTACCCTCGAGGGAGGGGAGACACTGAAGCTTTCTTT. The encoded protein is CASSYPRGRGDTEAFF.

The chain couples TRBV28 to TRBJ2-7, with D perhaps TRBD1 (5 bases). The V gene lost 5 bases and the J gene lost 2 bases, with 10 bases spanning the gap. The CDR3 runs to 13 residues. Per germline, CDR1 MDHEN and CDR2 SYDVKM. The CDR3 DNA reads as TGTGCCAGCAGTGAAGACAGAGCCTACGAGCAGTACTTC. It specifies CASSEDRAYEQYF.

This clonotype was counted between two and nine times. The gene calls are TRBV12-3 or TRBV12-4 and TRBJ2-3, with TRBD2 matching 9 bases. V was pared by 6 bases and J by 4 bases, with 17 bases of the junction left unmatched. CDR3 length: 18 residues. The CDR3 reads CASSHSGTSILVADTQYF. The CDR3 DNA follows: TGTGCCAGCAGCCATTCCGGGACTAGCATTCTCGTCGCAGATACGCAGTATTTT.

The chain combines TRBV12-3 or TRBV12-4 with TRBJ2-5; TRBD1 aligns across 9 bases. The CDR3 length is 16 residues. V shed 5 bases, J shed 5 bases, and the junction held 12 bases outside the gene matches. The CDR3 loop is CASSKNTGGESETQYF. The CDR3 nucleotides read TGTGCCAGCAGTAAAAACACAGGGGGCGAGTCGGAGACCCAGTACTTC.

The rearrangement uses TRBV4-3 and TRBJ1-2; no definite D call. The V gene lost 5 bases and the J gene lost 4 bases, with 14 bases spanning the gap. The CDR3 contains 14 residues. Germline loops: CDR1 LGHNA, CDR2 YSLEER. The CDR3 DNA is TGCGCCAGCAGCTACCGACCCTGGGGCTATGGCTACACCTTC. The encoded protein is CASSYRPWGYGYTF.

The chain recombines TRBV9 with TRBJ2-3; TRBD1 might be the D (6 bases). From germline, CDR1 is SGDLS and CDR2 YYNGEE. This CDR3 region has 14 residues. Trimming stripped 2 bases from V and 4 bases from J, with 11 bases between. The CDR3 DNA reads as TGTGCCAGCAGCGTTTACCCAGGGGCAGATACGCAGTATTTT. As protein: CASSVYPGADTQYF.

This clonotype was counted a few times. DNA for the CDR3: TGTGCCAGCAGCCCCCGGGACAGGGGTTGGAATGAGCAGTTCTTC. This encodes CASSPRDRGWNEQFF. V gene TRBV11-1 combines with J gene TRBJ2-1, with 10 bases matching TRBD1. The CDR3 is 15 residues long. Germline-derived CDR1 and CDR2 are SGHAT and FQDESV (reference sequence). Trimming at V came to 5 bases and at J to 7 bases, leaving 8 bases not matched to a gene.

This chain joins TRBV12-3 or TRBV12-4 and TRBJ1-2; D is perhaps TRBD1 (5 bases). The V gene lost 6 bases and the J gene lost 4 bases, with 12 bases spanning the gap. CDR3 length: 13 residues. The CDR3 sequence is CASSRGDVYGYTF. Written as DNA, the CDR3 is TGTGCCAGCAGCCGGGGGGACGTCTATGGCTACACCTTC.

CDR3 protein: CASSIRIPRGRQFF. In DNA form, the CDR3 reads TGTGCCAGCAGCATACGGATCCCTCGAGGTCGGCAGTTCTTC. The chain links TRBV28 to TRBJ2-1; no reliable D call. The CDR3 contains 14 residues. Deletions cut 6 bases from V and 12 bases from J, with 21 bases between. Germline V CDR1 and CDR2: MDHEN, SYDVKM.

The chain employs TRBV28 and TRBJ2-7, with 7 nucleotides matching TRBD1. The CDR3 totals 14 residues. CDR1 is MDHEN, CDR2 SYDVKM, per germline. The junction had 10 bases not matched to a gene; V was cut back by 1 base and J by 10 bases. CDR3 loop: CASSLSIGTVHQYF. The DNA for the CDR3 is TGTGCCAGCAGTTTATCTATCGGGACAGTGCACCAGTACTTC.

The chain recombines TRBV20-1 with TRBJ2-7; 11 bases fit TRBD1. The CDR3 is 16 residues long. The germline CDR1 and CDR2 sequences are DFQATT and SNEGSKA (reference sequence). J was trimmed by 7 bases and V by 4 bases; bases with no gene match: 15. Here the CDR3 reads CSATMGQGGRIGEQYF. The CDR3 DNA sequence: TGCAGTGCTACTATGGGACAGGGGGGCAGGATTGGTGAGCAGTACTTC.